Following are 11 T cell receptor beta chains from one sample sequenced in a study of T cell responses to AZD1222 COVID-19 vaccine. TCRdb's table, derived via immunoSEQ multiplex PCR, lists solely in-frame clones and lacks some. Of about 150,000 clones in the sample, 86% were seen once. The source material was peripheral blood, sampled on day 0 of MenACWY control vaccination. The receptors derive from an adult in good health.

V usage is TRBV5-6 and J usage is TRBJ1-5; no clear D. This CDR3 has 14 amino acids. CDR1 is SGHDT and CDR2 is YYEEEE in the germline V gene. The V end lost 1 base, the J end lost 0 bases, and 5 bases lay between the germline ends. This chain's CDR3 is CASSLTVSNQPQHF. The CDR3 nucleotides read TGTGCCAGCAGCTTGACAGTTAGCAATCAGCCCCAGCATTTT.

The chain links TRBV7-9 to TRBJ2-5; D might be TRBD2 (7 bases). The CDR3 spans 17 residues. The germline V and J ends were trimmed by 1 base and 5 bases, with 20 bases remaining between them. Germline V lookup: CDR1 SEHNR, CDR2 FQNEAQ (reference sequence). The CDR3 nucleotides read TGTGCCAGCAGCTTAGATCTTTTGCGGGGGCCGAAGGAGACCCAGTACTTC. This gives the protein CASSLDLLRGPKETQYF.

The genes are TRBV7-6 and TRBJ1-5; no reliable D call. CDR1 SGHVS and CDR2 FNYEAQ come from the germline V gene. Trimming shortened V by 3 bases and J by 4 bases, and 4 bases separated the two germline ends. CDR3 length equals 12 residues. CDR3 loop: CASSLGNQPQHF. Here the CDR3 DNA reads TGTGCCAGCAGCTTGGGAAATCAGCCCCAGCATTTT.

The V call is TRBV7-8, the J call TRBJ2-7, with D possibly being TRBD1 or TRBD2 (5 bases each). V lost 2 bases and J 6 bases, leaving 14 bases between the germline ends. The CDR3 is 14 residues long. From germline, CDR1 is SGHVS and CDR2 FQNEAQ. CDR3 in DNA: TGTGCCAGCAGCTTAAATCAGGGAGCTTCCGAGCAGTACTTC. Protein: CASSLNQGASEQYF.

The chain has TRBV19 and TRBJ2-7; 7 bases align to TRBD1. This CDR3 is 14 amino acids long. Trimming took 4 bases from V and 7 from J; bases not matched to a gene: 10. CDR1 LNHDA and CDR2 SQIVND come from the germline V gene (reference sequence). The chain's CDR3 is CASSTGQATWEQYF. The DNA for the CDR3 is TGTGCCAGTAGTACCGGACAGGCGACATGGGAGCAGTACTTC.

This clone was picked up one time. The chain is built from TRBV27 and TRBJ2-3; D possibly corresponds to TRBD1 (6 bases). CDR1 is MNHEY, CDR2 SMNVEV, per germline (reference sequence). The CDR3 loop spans 15 amino acids. Trimming stripped 1 base from V and 4 bases from J, with 12 bases between. The CDR3, as DNA: TGTGCCAGCAGTTTATGGGCAGGGGCCGCAGATACGCAGTATTTT. This translates into CASSLWAGAADTQYF.

The chain joins TRBV5-5 to TRBJ2-2, with D hard to call. CDR1 SGHKS and CDR2 YYEKEE come from the germline V gene (reference sequence). The CDR3 has 15 residues. V was shortened by 2 bases and J by 0 bases, with 8 bases between the two germline ends. In nucleotides, the CDR3 is TGTGCCAGCAGCTTCTTCTCACCGAACACCGGGGAGCTGTTTTTT. Translating gives CASSFFSPNTGELFF.

The chain combines TRBV24-1 with TRBJ2-3; D is undetermined. The CDR3 runs 15 residues. Trimming stripped 7 bases from V and 0 bases from J, with 13 bases between. Looked up from germline, CDR1 is KGHDR and CDR2 is SFDVKD. The CDR3: CATSLAPASTDTQYF. Here the CDR3 DNA reads TGTGCCACCAGCCTCGCCCCAGCGAGCACAGATACGCAGTATTTT.

This chain connects TRBV5-4 to TRBJ1-4, with TRBD1 matching over 8 bases. CDR1 SGHNT and CDR2 YYREEE come from the germline V gene (reference sequence). After removal of 0 bases from V and 8 bases from J, the junction contained 6 bases not matched to a gene. CDR3 length: 15 residues. The CDR3 region has the DNA TGTGCCAGCAGCTTGGGGGGTCAGGGGGCAGAAAAACTGTTTTTT. Translated, it gives CASSLGGQGAEKLFF.

This chain joins TRBV19 and TRBJ1-5; D is perhaps TRBD1 (6 bases). The V gene's germline CDR1 is LNHDA and CDR2 SQIVND (reference sequence). The CDR3 runs 15 residues. Trimming took off 0 bases at V and 7 bases at J, with 13 bases between the two ends. The CDR3 sequence is CASSIEAAGGQPQHF. CDR3 DNA: TGTGCCAGTAGTATAGAGGCGGCGGGGGGCCAGCCCCAGCATTTT. The complete variable domain, with remaining parts taken from reference TRBV19 and TRBJ1-5, reads DGGITQSPKYLFRKEGQNVTLSCEQNLNHDAMYWYRQDPGQGLRLIYYSQIVNDFQKGDIAEGYSVSREKKESFPLTVTSAQKNPTAFYLCASSIEAAGGQPQHFGDGTRLSIL.

This chain links TRBV11-3 with TRBJ1-1; D perhaps matches TRBD1 (5 bases). This CDR3 comprises 15 residues. V lost 2 bases and J 4 bases, leaving 14 bases between the germline ends. Germline loops: CDR1 SGHNT, CDR2 YENEEA. In DNA form, the CDR3 reads TGTGCCAGCAGCTTATCCGGGGGGGGAGTCACTGAAGCTTTCTTT. Residues: CASSLSGGGVTEAFF.